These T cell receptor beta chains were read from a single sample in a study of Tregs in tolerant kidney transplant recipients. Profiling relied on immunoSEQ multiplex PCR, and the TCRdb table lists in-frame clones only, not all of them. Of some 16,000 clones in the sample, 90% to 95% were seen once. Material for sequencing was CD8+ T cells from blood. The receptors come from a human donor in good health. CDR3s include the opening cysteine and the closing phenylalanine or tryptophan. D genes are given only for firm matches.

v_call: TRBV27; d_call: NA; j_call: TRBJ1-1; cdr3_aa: CASSLGPAAEAFF
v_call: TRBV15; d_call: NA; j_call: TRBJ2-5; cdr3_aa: CATSRLGSQETQYF
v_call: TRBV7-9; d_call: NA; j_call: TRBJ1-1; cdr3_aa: CASSPSRTGNTEAFF
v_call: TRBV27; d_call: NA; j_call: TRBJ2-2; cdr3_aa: CASSIGTQNTGELFF
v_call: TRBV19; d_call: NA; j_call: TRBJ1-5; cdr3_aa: CASSVSVRAAQPQHF
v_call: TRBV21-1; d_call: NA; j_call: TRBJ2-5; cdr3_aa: CASSPQGGKGQQETQYF
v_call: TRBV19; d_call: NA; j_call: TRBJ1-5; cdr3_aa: CASSMDSNQPQHF
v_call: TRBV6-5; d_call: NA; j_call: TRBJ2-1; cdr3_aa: CASSYPSSGQFF
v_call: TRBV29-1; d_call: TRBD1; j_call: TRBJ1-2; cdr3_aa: CSGWGRGENGYTF
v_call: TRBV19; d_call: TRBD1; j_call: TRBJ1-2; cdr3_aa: CASKDRGNYGYTF
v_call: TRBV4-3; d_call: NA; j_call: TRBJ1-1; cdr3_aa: CASSQDTGSMAFF
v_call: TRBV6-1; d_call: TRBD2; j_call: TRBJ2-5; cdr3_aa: CASSGLAGAQETQYF
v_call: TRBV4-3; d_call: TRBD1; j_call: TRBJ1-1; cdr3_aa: CASSQGQGADTEAFF
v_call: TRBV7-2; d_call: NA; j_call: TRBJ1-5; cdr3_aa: CASSLAGMVGNQPQHF
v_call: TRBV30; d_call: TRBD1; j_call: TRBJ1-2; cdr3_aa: CAWSGEDRGLDGYTF
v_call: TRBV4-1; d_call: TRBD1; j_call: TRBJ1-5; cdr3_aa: CASSQARGNQPQHF
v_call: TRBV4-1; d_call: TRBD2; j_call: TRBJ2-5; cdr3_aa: CASSQVSGSPWETQYF
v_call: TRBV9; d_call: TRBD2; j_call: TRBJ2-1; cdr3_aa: CASSVVPWAGVGLSNEQFF
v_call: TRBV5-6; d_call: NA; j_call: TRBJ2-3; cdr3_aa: CASSLGVGSSDTQYF
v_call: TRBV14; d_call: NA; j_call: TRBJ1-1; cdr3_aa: CASSQLLRGPNTEAFF
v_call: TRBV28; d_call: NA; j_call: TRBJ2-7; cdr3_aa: CASSSAIGALYEQYF
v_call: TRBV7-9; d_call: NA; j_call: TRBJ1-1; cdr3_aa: CASSPDGVEGTEAFF
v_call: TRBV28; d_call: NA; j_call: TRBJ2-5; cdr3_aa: CASSGLWETQYF
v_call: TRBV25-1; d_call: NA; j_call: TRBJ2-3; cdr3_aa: CASSEYGVSTDTQYF
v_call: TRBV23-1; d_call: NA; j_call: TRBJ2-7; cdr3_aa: CASTRRTWEQYF
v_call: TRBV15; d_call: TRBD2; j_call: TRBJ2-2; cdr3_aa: CATAPGTSGRAGELFF
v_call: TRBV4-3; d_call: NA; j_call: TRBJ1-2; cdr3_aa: CASSQDSTDRRGYTF